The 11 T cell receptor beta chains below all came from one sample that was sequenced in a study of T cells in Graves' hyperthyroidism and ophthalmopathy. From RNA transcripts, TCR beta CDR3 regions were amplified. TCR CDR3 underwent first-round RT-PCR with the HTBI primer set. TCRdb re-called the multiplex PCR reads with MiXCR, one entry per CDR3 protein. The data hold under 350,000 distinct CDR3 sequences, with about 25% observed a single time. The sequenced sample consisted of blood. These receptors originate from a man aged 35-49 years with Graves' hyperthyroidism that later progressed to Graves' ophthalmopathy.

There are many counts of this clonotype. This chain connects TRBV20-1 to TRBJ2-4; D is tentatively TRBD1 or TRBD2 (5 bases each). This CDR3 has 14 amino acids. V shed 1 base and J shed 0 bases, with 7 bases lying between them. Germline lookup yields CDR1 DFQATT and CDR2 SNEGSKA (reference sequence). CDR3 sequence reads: CSARGDPAKNIQYF. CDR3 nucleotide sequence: TGCAGTGCTAGAGGGGACCCAGCCAAAAACATTCAGTACTTC.

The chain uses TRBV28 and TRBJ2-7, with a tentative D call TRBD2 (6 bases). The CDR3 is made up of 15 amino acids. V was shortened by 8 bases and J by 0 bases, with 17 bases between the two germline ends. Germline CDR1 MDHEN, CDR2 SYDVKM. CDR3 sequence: CASRKSGDFSYEQYF. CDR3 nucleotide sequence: TGTGCCAGCCGTAAGTCGGGGGACTTCTCCTACGAGCAGTACTTC.

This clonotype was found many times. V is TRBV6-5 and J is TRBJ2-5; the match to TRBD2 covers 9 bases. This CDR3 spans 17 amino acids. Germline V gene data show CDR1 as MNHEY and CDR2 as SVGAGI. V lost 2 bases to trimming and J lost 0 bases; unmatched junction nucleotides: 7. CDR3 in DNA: TGTGCCAGCAGTTACGCCGGGGCTAGCGGGGACCAAGAGACCCAGTACTTC. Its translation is CASSYAGASGDQETQYF.

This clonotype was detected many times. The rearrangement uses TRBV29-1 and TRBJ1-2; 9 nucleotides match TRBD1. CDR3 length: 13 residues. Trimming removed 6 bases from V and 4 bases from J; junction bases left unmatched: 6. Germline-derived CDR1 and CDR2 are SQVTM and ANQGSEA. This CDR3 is CSVGDRVAYGYTF. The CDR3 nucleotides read TGCAGCGTGGGGGACAGGGTCGCCTATGGCTACACCTTC.

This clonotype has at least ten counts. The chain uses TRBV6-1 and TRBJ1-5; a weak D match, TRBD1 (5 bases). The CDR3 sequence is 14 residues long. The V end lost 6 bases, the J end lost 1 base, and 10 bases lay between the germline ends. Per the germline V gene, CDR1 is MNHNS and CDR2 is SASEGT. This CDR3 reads CASRPDRSNQPQHF. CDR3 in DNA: TGTGCCAGCAGACCCGACAGAAGCAATCAGCCCCAGCATTTT.

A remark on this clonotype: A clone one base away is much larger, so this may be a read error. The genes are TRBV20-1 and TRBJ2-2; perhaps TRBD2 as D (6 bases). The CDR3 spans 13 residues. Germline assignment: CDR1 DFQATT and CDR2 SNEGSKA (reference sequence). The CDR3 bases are TGCAGTGCCCCTCGACCTAACACCGGGGGGCTGTTTTTT. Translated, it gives CSAPRPNTGGLFF.

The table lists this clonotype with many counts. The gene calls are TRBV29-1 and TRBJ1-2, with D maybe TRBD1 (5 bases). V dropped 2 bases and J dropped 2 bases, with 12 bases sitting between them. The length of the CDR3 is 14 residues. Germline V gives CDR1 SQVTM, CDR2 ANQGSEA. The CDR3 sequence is CSVERGPQNYGYTF. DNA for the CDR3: TGCAGCGTTGAAAGGGGCCCCCAGAACTATGGCTACACCTTC. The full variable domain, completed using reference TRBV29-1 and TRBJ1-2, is SAVISQKPSRDICQRGTSLTIQCQVDSQVTMMFWYRQQPGQSLTLIATANQGSEATYESGFVIDKFPISRPNLTFSTLTVSNMSPEDSSIYLCSVERGPQNYGYTFGSGTRLTVV.

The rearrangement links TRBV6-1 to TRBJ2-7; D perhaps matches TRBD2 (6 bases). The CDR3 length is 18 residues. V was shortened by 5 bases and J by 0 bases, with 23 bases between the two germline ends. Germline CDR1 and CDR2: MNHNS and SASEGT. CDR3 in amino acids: CASSYALPIAAASYEQYF. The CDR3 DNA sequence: TGTGCCAGCAGTTACGCGCTTCCCATAGCGGCCGCCTCCTACGAGCAGTACTTC.

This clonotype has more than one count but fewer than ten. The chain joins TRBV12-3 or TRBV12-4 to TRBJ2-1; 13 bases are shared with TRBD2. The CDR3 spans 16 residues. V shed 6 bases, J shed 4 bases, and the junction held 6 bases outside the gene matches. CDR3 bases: TGTGCCAGCAGCTCCACGGGACTAGCGGGATACAATGAGCAGTTCTTC. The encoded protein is CASSSTGLAGYNEQFF.

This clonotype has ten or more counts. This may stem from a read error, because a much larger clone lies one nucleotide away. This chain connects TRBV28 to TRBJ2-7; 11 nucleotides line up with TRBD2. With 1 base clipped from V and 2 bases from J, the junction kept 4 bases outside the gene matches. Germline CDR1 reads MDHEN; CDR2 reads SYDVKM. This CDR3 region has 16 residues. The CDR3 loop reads CASSLFTSGRPYEQYF. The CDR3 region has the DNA TGTGCCAGCAGTTTATTCACTAGCGGGAGACCCTACGAGCAGTACTTC.

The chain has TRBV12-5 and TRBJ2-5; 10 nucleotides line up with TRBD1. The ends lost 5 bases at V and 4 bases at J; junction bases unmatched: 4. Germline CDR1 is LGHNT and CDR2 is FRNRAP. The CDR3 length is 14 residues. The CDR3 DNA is TGTGCTAGTGGTACGGACAGGGGGGGAGAGACCCAGTACTTC. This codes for CASGTDRGGETQYF. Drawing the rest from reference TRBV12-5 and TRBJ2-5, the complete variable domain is DARVTQTPRHKVTEMGQEVTMRCQPILGHNTVFWYRQTMMQGLELLAYFRNRAPLDDSGMPKDRFSAEMPDATLATLKIQPSEPRDSAVYFCASGTDRGGETQYFGPGTRLLVL.